The subject of this entry is one T cell receptor beta chain. Its specific antigen is unknown. No clone much larger than this one lies a single base away; base qualities are absent. The sample comes from a study of shared clonotypes between healthy human individuals (dated by TCRdb to 2019 to 2021). In terms of the full investigation: Three men and two women, aged 18 to 49 years, made up the cohort. Per donor, three plates each were used for CD4 naive and CD4 memory, two for CD8 naive, and one for CD8 memory. To estimate repertoire size and how much clonotype sharing occurs between individuals, the study deeply sequenced the blood TCR repertoires of roughly 5 healthy adults. To increase sequencing depth and limit assay-specific biases, TCR repertoire library preparation and sequencing were carried out by different laboratories using diverse techniques. Between about 0.8 and 9 billion PBMCs per donor were obtained by leukapheresis.

Using the deep immunoSEQ assay, multiplex PCR amplified TCR CDR3 regions from genomic DNA. Genomic DNA extracted from each cell subset was distributed evenly over all wells of several immunoSEQ 96-well plates, and each plate served as one replicate. For sorted subsets, roughly 200 ng of genomic DNA, equivalent to roughly 30,000 T cell genomes, went into each replicate PCR. Purified libraries were quantified with a Qubit 3.0 fluorometer, sized on a Bioanalyzer 2100, and re-quantified with the KAPA Library Quantification kit. Every immunoSEQ 96-well plate was sequenced on a dedicated single-read 150-cycle Illumina NextSeq 550 flow cell. The study's own analysis went as follows. Because only junctional sequences without quality scores were contained in the immunoSEQ output, filtering matching that applied to full-length reads could not be performed. To assign V/J genes and CDR3, sequences were annotated against IMGT germline references using PyIR, a Python wrapper for IgBLAST v1.9. Reads were filtered out if the reads had weak V/J assignments (E-value above 1e-6), no CDR3, stop codons, out-of-frame junctions, or ambiguous translated residues. A V3J clonotype was defined by an identical inferred V gene, J gene, and CDR3 amino acid sequence. The percentage overlap between two repertoires was calculated by dividing the number of shared unique clonotypes by the size of the smaller repertoire. Richness of each repertoire was evaluated using RTK rarefaction, the Chao1 estimator, and Recon v2.1 estimates of unobserved clonotypes. Generation probabilities were computed with OLGA for all TCRbeta clonotypes obtained by the gDNA method from a handful of donors. The immuneACCESS repertoire file appears here via TCRdb, limited to in-frame rearrangements. These files lack a portion of the clones; in checked studies, under half of the deficit traces to unresolved V genes, and the cause of the others is not known. Clone size and the V and J calls come from that table; the DNA yielded D and trimming. The sample table holds 2 million to 3 million clones, of which more than 80% were seen once. The ten largest make up around 0.14% of the sample.

What the work shows at the level of the full study, not this receptor alone: The genetic and exposure-history diversity represented was limited by the small number of donors. Larger estimated clonotype richness was generally found for naive subsets than for memory subsets. About 5% of naive CD4, 3.5% of naive CD8, approximately 2% of memory CD4, and 0.4% of memory CD8 clonotypes were shared across several donors. Pairwise subsampling indicated that sequencing depth was expected to affect the degree of clonotype sharing among donors. Incomplete sequencing was indicated by rarefaction of sorted-subset datasets, despite the large sequencing depth. Sampling was limited to blood, and TCR repertoires in tissue likely differ from TCR repertoires in blood. Compared with non-shared clonotypes, clonotypes shared by all four sorted-subset donors had higher generation probabilities.

Donors were healthy HIV-negative adults with no recently reported acute infections or vaccinations. Every donor was a Caucasian adult residing in Nashville, Tennessee, USA. Magnetic negative selection was used to enrich CD4+ T cells, after which naive cells were positively selected on CD45RA and the negative fraction became the memory subset. Blood was obtained by leukapheresis, after which PBMCs were separated by Ficoll-Histopaque density gradient centrifugation and cryopreserved in liquid nitrogen vapor phase. Analytical flow cytometry was used to check the purity and quantity of every magnetically sorted T cell population. From each sorted fraction, genomic DNA was isolated and quantified by UV absorbance on a Nanodrop 2000c. Sequenced material: naive CD4+ T cells sorted from blood. The sample's cell subset or site label, decoded: CD45RA+ positively selected. This receptor was taken from a man aged 18-30 years in good health.

CDR3 sequence: CASSPTGGSNTQYF. The DNA is TGTGCCAGCTCACCGACAGGGGGGAGCAATACGCAGTATTTT. Recombination joined TRBV18 with TRBJ2-3; TRBD1 matches 9 bases in the middle. Inclusive of the bounding cysteine and phenylalanine, the CDR3 is 14 residues long. Of the read, only the CDR3 DNA is kept; its 42 bases are in frame from base 1. According to the germline V gene, CDR1 reads KGHSH and CDR2 reads LQKENI. After removal of 3 bases from V and 7 bases from J, the junction retains 5 bases not matched to a gene.